The present T cell receptor (beta chain) was sequenced within a study of T-cell reconstitution after alpha-beta-depleted transplantation in children. A library of TCRbeta sequences, prepared with unique molecular identifiers, was generated. TCRdb reanalysed the PCR reads using MiXCR and keeps one entry per CDR3 protein. The table records around 71,000 distinct CDR3 sequences, approximately 7.3% of them present only once. This clonotype was seen repeatedly, ten times or more. The V gene end was trimmed by 6 bases and the J gene end by 7 bases; junction bases not matched to a gene: 8. The length of the CDR3 is 14 residues.

Material: PBMCs from the stem cell graft donor, obtained from the stem cell graft. This receptor was taken from a human donor who donated a stem cell graft to a child with acute lymphoblastic leukemia. The chain carries TRBV12-3 or TRBV12-4 and TRBJ1-4, with 7 positions matching TRBD1. CDR3 sequence reads: CASSSGQSFEKLFF. DNA of the CDR3: TGTGCCAGCAGCTCGGGACAGTCATTTGAAAAACTGTTTTTT.